The rows below give T cell receptor beta chains drawn from one sample of a study of blood T cells in healthy people across ages. TCRdb passed the 5' RACE reads through MiXCR, listing each CDR3 protein once. This sample yields 1.5 million to 2 million distinct CDR3 sequences, of which 28% are seen a single time; approximately 7.7% belongs to the top ten. What was sequenced was blood. These receptor sequences come from a woman aged 25 to 39 in good health. Each CDR3 is given with its conserved first and last residue. The D gene is left open where the match is weak. The size of a clone is reported for some rows only, either as once, few or many, or as a class for expanded clones.

TRBJ2-7,NA,14,TRBV27,NA,TGTGCCAGCAGTTTAGAGACTAACTCCTACGAGCAGTACTTC,CASSLETNSYEQYF
TRBJ2-7,many,15,TRBV29-1,TRBD1,TGCAGCGGCCTGACGGGGACAGGGGCCTCCTACGAGCAGTACTTC,CSGLTGTGASYEQYF
TRBJ1-5,NA,14,TRBV5-1,NA,TGCGCCAGCAGCCCAGACGCCTCCCATCAGCCCCAGCATTTT,CASSPDASHQPQHF
TRBJ2-1,NA,15,TRBV10-3,TRBD1,TGTGCCATCAGTGAGCCCGACAGGGGGCCTGAGACCCAGTTCTTC,CAISEPDRGPETQFF
TRBJ2-7,many,12,TRBV9,NA,TGTGCCAGCGGACCCAGCTCCTACGAGCAGTACTTC,CASGPSSYEQYF
TRBJ2-7,NA,15,TRBV5-1,NA,TGCGCCAGCCACCCCGGGGGTGGAGGGGGCGGCGAGCAGTACTTC,CASHPGGGGGGEQYF
TRBJ1-5,many,12,TRBV7-9,NA,TGTGCCAGCAGTAGGGACCGTCAGCCCCAGCATTTT,CASSRDRQPQHF
TRBJ2-1,few,17,TRBV5-1,NA,TGCGCCAGCAGCCCGTCCTCTGCGGGGAGCTCCTACAATGAGCAGTTCTTC,CASSPSSAGSSYNEQFF
TRBJ2-7,many,17,TRBV4-1,TRBD2,TGCGCCAGCAGCCAAGATGCGGAACTAGCGGGGGCCTACGAGCAGTACTTC,CASSQDAELAGAYEQYF
TRBJ2-3,once,15,TRBV30,TRBD1,TGTGCCTGGAGTCACTCAGGGGGCATGACAGATACGCAGTATTTT,CAWSHSGGMTDTQYF
TRBJ2-3,few,16,TRBV10-3,TRBD2,TGTGCCATCAGTGAGCCTAGCGGGAGGCGGCCAGATACGCAGTATTTT,CAISEPSGRRPDTQYF